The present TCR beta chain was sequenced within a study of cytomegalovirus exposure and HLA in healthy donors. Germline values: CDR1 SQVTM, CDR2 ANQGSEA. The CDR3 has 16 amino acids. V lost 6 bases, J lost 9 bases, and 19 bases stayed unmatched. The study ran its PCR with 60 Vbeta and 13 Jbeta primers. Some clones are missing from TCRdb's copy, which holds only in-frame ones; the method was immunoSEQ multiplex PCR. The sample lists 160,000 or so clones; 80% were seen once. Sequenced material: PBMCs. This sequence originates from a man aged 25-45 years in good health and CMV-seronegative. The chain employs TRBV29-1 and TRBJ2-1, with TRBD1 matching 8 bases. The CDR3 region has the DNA TGCAGCGTCCCCCCCCGACGGGGACAGGCAATAGGTGAGCAGTTCTTC. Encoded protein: CSVPPRRGQAIGEQFF.